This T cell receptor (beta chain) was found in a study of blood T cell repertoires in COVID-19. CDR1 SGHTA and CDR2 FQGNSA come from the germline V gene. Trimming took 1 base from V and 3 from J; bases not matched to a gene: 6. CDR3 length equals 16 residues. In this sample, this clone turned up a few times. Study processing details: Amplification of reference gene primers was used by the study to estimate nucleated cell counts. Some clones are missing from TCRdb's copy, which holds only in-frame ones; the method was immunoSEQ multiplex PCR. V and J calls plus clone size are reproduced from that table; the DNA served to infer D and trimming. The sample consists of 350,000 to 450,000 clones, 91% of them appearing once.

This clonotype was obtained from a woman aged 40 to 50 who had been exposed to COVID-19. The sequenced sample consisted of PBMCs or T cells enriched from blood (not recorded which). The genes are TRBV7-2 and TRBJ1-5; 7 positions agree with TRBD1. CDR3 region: CASSLGRDRPNQPQHF. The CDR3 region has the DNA TGTGCCAGCAGCTTAGGTCGGGACAGACCCAATCAGCCCCAGCATTTT. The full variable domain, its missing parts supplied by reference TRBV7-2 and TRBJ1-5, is GAGVSQSPSNKVTEKGKDVELRCDPISGHTALYWYRQSLGQGLEFLIYFQGNSAPDKSGLPSDRFSAERTGGSVSTLTIQRTQQEDSAVYLCASSLGRDRPNQPQHFGDGTRLSIL.